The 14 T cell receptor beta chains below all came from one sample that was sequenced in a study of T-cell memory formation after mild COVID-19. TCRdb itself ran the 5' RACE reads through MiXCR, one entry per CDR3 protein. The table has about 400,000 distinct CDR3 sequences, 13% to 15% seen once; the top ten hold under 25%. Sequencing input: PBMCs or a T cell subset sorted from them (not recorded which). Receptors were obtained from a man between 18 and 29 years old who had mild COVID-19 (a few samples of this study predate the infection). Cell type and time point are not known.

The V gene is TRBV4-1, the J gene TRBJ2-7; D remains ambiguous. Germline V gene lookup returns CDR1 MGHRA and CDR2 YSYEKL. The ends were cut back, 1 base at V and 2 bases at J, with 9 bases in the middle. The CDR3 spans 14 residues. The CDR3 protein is CASSQVYCPYEQYV. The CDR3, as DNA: TGCGCCAGCAGCCAAGTCTACTGCCCCTACGAGCAGTACGTC.

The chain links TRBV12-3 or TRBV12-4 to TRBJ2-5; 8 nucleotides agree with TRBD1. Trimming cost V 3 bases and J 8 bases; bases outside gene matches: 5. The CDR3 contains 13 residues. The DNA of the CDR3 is TGTGCCAGCAGTTTGGAGACAGGGGATACCCAGTACTTC. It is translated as CASSLETGDTQYF.

This chain's CDR3 is CASSSTVSPNSPLHF. Written as DNA, the CDR3 is TGTGCCAGCAGCTCGACGGTTAGTCCAAATTCACCCCTCCACTTT. The rearrangement uses TRBV4-2 and TRBJ1-6; D call uncertain. The CDR3 sequence is 15 residues long. Germline V gene data show CDR1 as LGHNA and CDR2 as YNFKEQ. Deletions cut 5 bases from V and 7 bases from J, with 15 bases between.

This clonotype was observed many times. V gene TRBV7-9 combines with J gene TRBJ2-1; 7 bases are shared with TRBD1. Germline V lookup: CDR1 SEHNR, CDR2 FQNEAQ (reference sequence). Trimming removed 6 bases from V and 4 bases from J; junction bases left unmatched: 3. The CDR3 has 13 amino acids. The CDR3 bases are TGTGCCAGCAGAGGGGACAGTTACAATGAGCAGTTCTTC. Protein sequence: CASRGDSYNEQFF.

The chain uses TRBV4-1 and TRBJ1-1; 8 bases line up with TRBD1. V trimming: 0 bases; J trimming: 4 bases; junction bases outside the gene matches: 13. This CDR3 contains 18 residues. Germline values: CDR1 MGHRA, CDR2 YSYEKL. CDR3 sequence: CASSQEARGLSGVTEAFF. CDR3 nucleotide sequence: TGCGCCAGCAGCCAAGAAGCCAGGGGGCTTTCCGGGGTCACTGAAGCTTTCTTT.

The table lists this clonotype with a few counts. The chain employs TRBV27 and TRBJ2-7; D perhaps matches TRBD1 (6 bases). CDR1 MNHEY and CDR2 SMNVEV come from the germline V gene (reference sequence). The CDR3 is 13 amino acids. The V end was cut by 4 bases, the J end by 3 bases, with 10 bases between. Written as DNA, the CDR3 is TGTGCCAGCAGTTCCACAGGGAGCTACGAGCAGTACGTC. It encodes CASSSTGSYEQYV.

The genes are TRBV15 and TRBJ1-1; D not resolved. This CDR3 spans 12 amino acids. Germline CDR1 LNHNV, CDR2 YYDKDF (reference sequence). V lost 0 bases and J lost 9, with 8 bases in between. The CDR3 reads CATSRDGTKAFF. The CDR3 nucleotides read TGTGCCACCAGCAGAGATGGCACGAAAGCTTTCTTT.

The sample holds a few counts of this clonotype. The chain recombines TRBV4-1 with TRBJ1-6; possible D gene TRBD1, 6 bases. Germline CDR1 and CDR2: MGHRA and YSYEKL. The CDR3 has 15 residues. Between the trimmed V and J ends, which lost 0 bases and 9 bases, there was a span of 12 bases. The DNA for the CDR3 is TGCGCCAGCAGCCAAGATCGCCAGGGGCCTTCACCCCTCCACTTT. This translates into CASSQDRQGPSPLHF.

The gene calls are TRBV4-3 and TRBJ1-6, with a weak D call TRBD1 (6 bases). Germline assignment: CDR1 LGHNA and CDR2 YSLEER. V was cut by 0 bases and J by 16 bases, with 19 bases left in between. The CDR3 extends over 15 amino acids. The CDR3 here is CASSQDWFGQPLLHF. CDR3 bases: TGCGCCAGCAGCCAAGATTGGTTCGGACAGCCCTTACTCCACTTT.

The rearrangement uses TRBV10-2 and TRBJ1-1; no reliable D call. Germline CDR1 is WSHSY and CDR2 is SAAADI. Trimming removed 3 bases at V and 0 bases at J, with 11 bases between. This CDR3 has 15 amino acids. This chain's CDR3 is CASSDARRLNTEAFF. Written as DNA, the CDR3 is TGCGCCAGCAGTGATGCCCGACGGTTGAACACTGAAGCTTTCTTT.

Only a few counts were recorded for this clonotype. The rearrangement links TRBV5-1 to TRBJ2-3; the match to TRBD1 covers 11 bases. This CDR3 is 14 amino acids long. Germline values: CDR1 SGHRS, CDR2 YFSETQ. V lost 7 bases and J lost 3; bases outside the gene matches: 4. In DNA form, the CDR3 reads TGCGCCAGCCCCGGGACAGGGGGGACAGATACGCAGTATTTT. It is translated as CASPGTGGTDTQYF.

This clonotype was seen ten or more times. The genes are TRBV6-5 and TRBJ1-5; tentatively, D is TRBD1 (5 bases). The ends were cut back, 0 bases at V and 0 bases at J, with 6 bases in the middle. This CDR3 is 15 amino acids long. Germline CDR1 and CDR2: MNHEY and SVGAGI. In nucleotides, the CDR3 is TGTGCCAGCAGTTACTCGGGGGATAGCAATCAGCCCCAGCATTTT. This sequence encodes CASSYSGDSNQPQHF.

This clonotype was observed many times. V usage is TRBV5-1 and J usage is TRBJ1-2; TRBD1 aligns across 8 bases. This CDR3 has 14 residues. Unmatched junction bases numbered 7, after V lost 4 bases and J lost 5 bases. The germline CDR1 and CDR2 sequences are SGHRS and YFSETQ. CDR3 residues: CASSPDRETYGYTF. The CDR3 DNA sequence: TGCGCCAGCAGCCCGGACAGGGAGACATATGGCTACACCTTC.

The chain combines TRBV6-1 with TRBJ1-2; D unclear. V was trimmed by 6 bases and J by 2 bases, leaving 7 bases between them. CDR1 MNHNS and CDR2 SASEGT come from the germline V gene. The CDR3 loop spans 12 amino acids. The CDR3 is CASRNPNYGYTF. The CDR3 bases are TGTGCCAGCAGGAATCCAAACTATGGCTACACCTTC.